A selection of T cell receptor beta chains follows, all from one sample in a study of blood T cell repertoires in COVID-19. Method: immunoSEQ multiplex PCR; TCRdb's copy keeps in-frame clones and lacks some. This sample has roughly 400,000 clones, with around 87% found just once. Material for sequencing was PBMCs or T cells enriched from blood (not recorded which). Receptors were obtained from a man aged 25 to 40 who had recovered from COVID-19. Each CDR3 is given with its conserved first and last residue.

V	J	CDR3
TRBV6-5	TRBJ2-3	CASRAGLTDTQYF
TRBV24-1	TRBJ2-7	CATSSSGAYEQYF
TRBV3-1/TRBV3-2	TRBJ2-1	CASSQEGTVYNEQFF
TRBV5-5	TRBJ2-7	CASTRGTGAINPYEQYF
TRBV28	TRBJ1-1	CASQLLSRGDTEAFF
TRBV19	TRBJ1-2	CASSPGTGLVGYTF
TRBV5-4	TRBJ1-4	CASSLGGQVPEKLFF
TRBV5-5	TRBJ1-2	CASSLRQGPRYGYTF
TRBV15	TRBJ1-2	CATIREEGSVYGYTF
TRBV14	TRBJ1-2	CASSRFNRVDGGYTF
TRBV25-1	TRBJ1-2	CASSDEGARRYGYTF
TRBV14	TRBJ2-5	CASSARGRVQETQYF
TRBV6-7	TRBJ2-4	CAASREGPAKNIQYF
TRBV28	TRBJ1-4	CASSPQGAANEKLFF
TRBV7-6	TRBJ2-3	CASSPGLAGVTDTQYF
TRBV10-3	TRBJ2-5	CAISEAIQETQYF
TRBV4-2	TRBJ1-3	CASSPARQTGNTIYF
TRBV29-1	TRBJ1-1	CSVEGGQGYTEAFF
TRBV7-9	TRBJ2-5	CASGRGEETQYF
TRBV7-3	TRBJ2-3	CASSLNPPGGNTDTQYF
TRBV12-3/TRBV12-4	TRBJ1-2	CASSFTVNYGYTF
TRBV7-9	TRBJ1-1	CASSLEGAVGTEAFF
TRBV7-2	TRBJ2-7	CASSSQRAYTPGGSYEQYF
TRBV10-2	TRBJ1-6	CASSVGRGRNSPLHF
TRBV18	TRBJ2-1	CASSPGLAGASDEQFF
TRBV13	TRBJ2-2	CASSLEVGRSDAGELFF
TRBV5-4	TRBJ1-6	CASSLDSNSPLHF
TRBV29-1	TRBJ2-2	CSVVAGITGELFF
TRBV29-1	TRBJ1-1	CSVKRATGPNTEAFF
TRBV9	TRBJ1-1	CASSPGGSNTEAFF
TRBV29-1	TRBJ2-3	CSVEKGQGISTDTQYF
TRBV27	TRBJ1-6	CASRYRTGNNSPLHF
TRBV9	TRBJ2-7	CASSPTGTSGAGGYEQYF
TRBV29-1	TRBJ2-3	CSGSGVAGDTDTQYF
TRBV4-1	TRBJ2-3	CASSQDRLAADTQYF
TRBV7-9	TRBJ1-1	CASSKRQAGNTEAFF
TRBV29-1	TRBJ1-1	CSVSRETEAFF
TRBV27	TRBJ2-3	CASSSRTSGNTDTQYF
TRBV28	TRBJ1-5	CASSSDKAAYSNQPQHF
TRBV5-1	TRBJ1-2	CASSLALEGDGYTF
TRBV11-2	TRBJ2-7	CASSTYTSGLSYEQYF
TRBV20-1	TRBJ1-1	CSAALNTEAFF
TRBV4-1	TRBJ2-7	CASSLGLALPYEQYF
TRBV18	TRBJ2-7	CASSFPQGAQAEQYF
TRBV7-9	TRBJ2-7	CASRRLPAVYEQYF
TRBV7-9	TRBJ1-4	CASSLEVRGGRKLFF
TRBV6-4	TRBJ2-4	CASSEGLASNIQYF
TRBV30	TRBJ2-6	CAWSVSRISGANVLTF
TRBV2	TRBJ2-1	CASSPAGGSYNEQFF
TRBV9	TRBJ2-7	CASSDTSGSYEQYF
TRBV4-1	TRBJ2-7	CASSQDTQKQYF
TRBV7-8	TRBJ1-2	CASSPRGGFGYGYTF
TRBV10-3	TRBJ2-3	CATLAGGPDTQYF
TRBV7-2	TRBJ2-3	CASSHRRLDRGTDTQYF
TRBV6-5	TRBJ1-5	CASRGVPGAQHF